This TCR beta chain was captured by sequencing in a study of cytomegalovirus exposure and HLA in healthy donors. PCR employed 60 Vbeta and 13 Jbeta primers. Libraries were prepared by immunoSEQ multiplex PCR; TCRdb keeps only in-frame clonotypes and omits some of them. The data hold about 190,000 clones, with approximately 75% observed a single time. The CDR3 totals 14 residues. Germline CDR1 is LNHDA and CDR2 is SQIVND (reference sequence). Trimming shortened V by 6 bases and J by 0 bases, and 9 bases separated the two germline ends. Specimen: PBMCs. The sequence came from a young man in good health and CMV-seropositive. The genes are TRBV19 and TRBJ2-4; possibly TRBD2 for D (6 bases). The CDR3 region is CASREGTAKNIQYF. The CDR3 DNA follows: TGTGCCAGTAGGGAGGGGACAGCCAAAAACATTCAGTACTTC.